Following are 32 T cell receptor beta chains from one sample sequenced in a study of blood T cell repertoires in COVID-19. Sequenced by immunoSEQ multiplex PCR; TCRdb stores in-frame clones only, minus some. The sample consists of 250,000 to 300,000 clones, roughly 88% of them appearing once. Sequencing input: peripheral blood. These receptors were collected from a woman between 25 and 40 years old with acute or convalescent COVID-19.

The CDR3 reads CASTSGQGAFEKLFF. CDR3 coding DNA: TGTGCCAGTACCTCAGGACAGGGGGCATTTGAAAAACTGTTTTTT. The chain recombines TRBV19 with TRBJ1-4; 11 bases are shared with TRBD1. V gave up 7 bases and J gave up 7 bases; unmatched junction bases: 8. CDR3 length: 15 amino acids. Germline loops: CDR1 LNHDA, CDR2 SQIVND (reference sequence).

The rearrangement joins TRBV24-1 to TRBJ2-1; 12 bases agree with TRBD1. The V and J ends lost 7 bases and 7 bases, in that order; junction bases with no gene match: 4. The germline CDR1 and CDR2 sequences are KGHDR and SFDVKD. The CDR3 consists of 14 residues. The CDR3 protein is CATRGTGGGNEQFF. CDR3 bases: TGTGCCACCAGAGGGACAGGGGGCGGGAATGAGCAGTTCTTC.

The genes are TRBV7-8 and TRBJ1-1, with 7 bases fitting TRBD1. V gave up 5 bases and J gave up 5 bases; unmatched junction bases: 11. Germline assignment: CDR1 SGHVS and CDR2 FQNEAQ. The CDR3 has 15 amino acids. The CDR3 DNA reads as TGTGCCAGCAGCGAAAGACAGGGCGGCTTGACTGAAGCTTTCTTT. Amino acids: CASSERQGGLTEAFF.

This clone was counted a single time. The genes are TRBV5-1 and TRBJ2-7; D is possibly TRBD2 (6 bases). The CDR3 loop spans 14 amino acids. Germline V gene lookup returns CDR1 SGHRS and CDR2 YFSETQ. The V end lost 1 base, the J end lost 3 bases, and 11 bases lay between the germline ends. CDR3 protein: CASSLIRGGYEQYF. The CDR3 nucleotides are TGCGCCAGCAGCTTGATTAGGGGAGGCTACGAGCAGTACTTC.

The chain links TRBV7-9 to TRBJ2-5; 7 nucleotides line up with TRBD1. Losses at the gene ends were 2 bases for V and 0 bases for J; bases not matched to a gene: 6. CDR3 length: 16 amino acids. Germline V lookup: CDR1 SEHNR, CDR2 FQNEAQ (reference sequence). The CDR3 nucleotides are TGTGCCAGCAGCTTACTCGGGACAGACTACCAAGAGACCCAGTACTTC. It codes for CASSLLGTDYQETQYF.

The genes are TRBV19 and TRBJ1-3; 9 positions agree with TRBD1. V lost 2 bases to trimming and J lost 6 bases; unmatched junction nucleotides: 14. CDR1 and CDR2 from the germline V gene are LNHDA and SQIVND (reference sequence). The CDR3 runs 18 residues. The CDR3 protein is CASSILGNRGPMKNTIYF. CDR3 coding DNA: TGTGCCAGTAGTATATTAGGGAACAGGGGGCCCATGAAAAACACCATATATTTT.

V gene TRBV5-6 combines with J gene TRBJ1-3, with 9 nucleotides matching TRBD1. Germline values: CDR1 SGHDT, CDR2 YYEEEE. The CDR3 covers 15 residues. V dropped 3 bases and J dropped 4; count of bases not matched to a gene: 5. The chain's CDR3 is CASSSGQGSGNTIYF. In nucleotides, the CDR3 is TGTGCCAGCAGCTCCGGACAGGGGTCCGGAAACACCATATATTTT.

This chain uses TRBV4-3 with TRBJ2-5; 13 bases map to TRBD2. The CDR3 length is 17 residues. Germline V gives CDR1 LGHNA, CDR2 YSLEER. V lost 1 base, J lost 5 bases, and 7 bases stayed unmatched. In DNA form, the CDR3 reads TGCGCCAGCAGCCAAGGAAGACTAGCGGGAGGATGGGAGACCCAGTACTTC. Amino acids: CASSQGRLAGGWETQYF.

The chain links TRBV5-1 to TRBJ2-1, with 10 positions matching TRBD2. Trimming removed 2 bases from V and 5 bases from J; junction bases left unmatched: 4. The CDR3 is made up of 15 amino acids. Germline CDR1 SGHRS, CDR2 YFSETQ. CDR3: CASSFGAGGDNEQFF. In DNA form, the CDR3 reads TGCGCCAGCAGCTTTGGAGCGGGAGGGGACAATGAGCAGTTCTTC.

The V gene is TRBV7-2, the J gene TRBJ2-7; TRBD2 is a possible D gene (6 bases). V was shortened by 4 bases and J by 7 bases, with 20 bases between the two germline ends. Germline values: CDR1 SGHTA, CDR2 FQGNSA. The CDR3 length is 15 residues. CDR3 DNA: TGTGCCAGCAGCTCGGGACTCCTTCCTTTCGATGAGCAGTACTTC. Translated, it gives CASSSGLLPFDEQYF.

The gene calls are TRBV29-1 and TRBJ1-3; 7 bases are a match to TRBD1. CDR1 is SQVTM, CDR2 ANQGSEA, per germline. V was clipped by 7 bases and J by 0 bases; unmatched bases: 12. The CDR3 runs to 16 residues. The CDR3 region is CSATTGQPHSGNTIYF. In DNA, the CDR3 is TGCAGCGCTACGACGGGACAGCCGCACTCTGGAAACACCATATATTTT. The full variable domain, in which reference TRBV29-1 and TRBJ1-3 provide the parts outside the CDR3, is SAVISQKPSRDICQRGTSLTIQCQVDSQVTMMFWYRQQPGQSLTLIATANQGSEATYESGFVIDKFPISRPNLTFSTLTVSNMSPEDSSIYLCSATTGQPHSGNTIYFGEGSWLTVV.

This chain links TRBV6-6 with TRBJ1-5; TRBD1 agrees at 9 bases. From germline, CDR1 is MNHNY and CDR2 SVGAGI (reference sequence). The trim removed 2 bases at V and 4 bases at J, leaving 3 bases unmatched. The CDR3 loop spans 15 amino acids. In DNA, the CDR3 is TGTGCCAGCAGTTACGGGGGACAGGGAAATCAGCCCCAGCATTTT. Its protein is CASSYGGQGNQPQHF.

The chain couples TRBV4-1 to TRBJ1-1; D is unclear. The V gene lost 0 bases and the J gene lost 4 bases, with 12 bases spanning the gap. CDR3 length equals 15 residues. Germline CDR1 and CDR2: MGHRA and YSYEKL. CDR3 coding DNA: TGCGCCAGCAGCCAAGAGGCGGTCTTCATCACTGAAGCTTTCTTT. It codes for CASSQEAVFITEAFF.

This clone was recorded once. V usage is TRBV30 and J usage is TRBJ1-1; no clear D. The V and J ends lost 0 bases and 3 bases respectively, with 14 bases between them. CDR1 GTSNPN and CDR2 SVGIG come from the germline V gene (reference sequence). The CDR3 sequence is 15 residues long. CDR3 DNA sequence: TGTGCCTGGAGTGTACTTTGGGCGGGTCACACTGAAGCTTTCTTT. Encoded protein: CAWSVLWAGHTEAFF.

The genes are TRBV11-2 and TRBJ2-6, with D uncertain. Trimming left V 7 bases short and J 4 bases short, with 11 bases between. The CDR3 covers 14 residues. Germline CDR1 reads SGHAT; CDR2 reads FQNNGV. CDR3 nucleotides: TGTGCCAGCACCGGCGGAACCGGGGCCAACGTCCTGACTTTC. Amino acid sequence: CASTGGTGANVLTF.

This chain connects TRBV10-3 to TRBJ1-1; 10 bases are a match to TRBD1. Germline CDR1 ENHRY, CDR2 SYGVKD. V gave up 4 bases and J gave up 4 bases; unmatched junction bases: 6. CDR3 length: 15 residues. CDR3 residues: CAISGDRGPVTEAFF. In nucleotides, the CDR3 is TGTGCCATCAGTGGGGACAGGGGCCCAGTCACTGAAGCTTTCTTT.

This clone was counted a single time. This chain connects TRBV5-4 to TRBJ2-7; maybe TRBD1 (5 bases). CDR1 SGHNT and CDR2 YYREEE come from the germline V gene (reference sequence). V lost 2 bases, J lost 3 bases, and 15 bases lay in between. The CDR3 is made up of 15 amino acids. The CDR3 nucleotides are TGTGCCAGCAGCTTTTGGTCAGGGCGTAACTACGAGCAGTACTTC. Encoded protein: CASSFWSGRNYEQYF.

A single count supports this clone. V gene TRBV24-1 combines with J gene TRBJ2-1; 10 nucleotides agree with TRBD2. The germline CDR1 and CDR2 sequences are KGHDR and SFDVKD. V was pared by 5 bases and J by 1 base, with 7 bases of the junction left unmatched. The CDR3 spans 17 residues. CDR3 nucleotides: TGTGCCACCAGTGGTCGGACTAGCGGACTTTCCTACAATGAGCAGTTCTTC. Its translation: CATSGRTSGLSYNEQFF.

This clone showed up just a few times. The CDR3 sequence: CASSPKTSGRNEQFF. DNA for the CDR3: TGTGCCAGCAGCCCTAAGACTAGCGGGAGGAATGAGCAGTTCTTC. The chain recombines TRBV7-8 with TRBJ2-1, with 13 bases lining up with TRBD2. The ends lost 5 bases at V and 7 bases at J; junction bases unmatched: 5. The germline V gene encodes CDR1 SGHVS and CDR2 FQNEAQ. CDR3 length: 15 residues.

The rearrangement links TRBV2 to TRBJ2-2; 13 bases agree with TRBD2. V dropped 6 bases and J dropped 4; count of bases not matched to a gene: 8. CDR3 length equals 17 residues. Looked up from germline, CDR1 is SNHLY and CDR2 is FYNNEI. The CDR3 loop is CASSGPRTSGSTGELFF. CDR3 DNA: TGTGCCAGCAGCGGACCGCGGACTAGCGGGAGCACCGGGGAGCTGTTTTTT.

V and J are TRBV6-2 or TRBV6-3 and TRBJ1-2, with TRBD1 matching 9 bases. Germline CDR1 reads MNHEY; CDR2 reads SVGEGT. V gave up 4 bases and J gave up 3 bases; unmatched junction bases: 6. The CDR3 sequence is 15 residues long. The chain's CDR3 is CASSWRTGVYYGYTF. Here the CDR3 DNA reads TGTGCCAGCAGTTGGAGGACAGGGGTCTACTATGGCTACACCTTC.

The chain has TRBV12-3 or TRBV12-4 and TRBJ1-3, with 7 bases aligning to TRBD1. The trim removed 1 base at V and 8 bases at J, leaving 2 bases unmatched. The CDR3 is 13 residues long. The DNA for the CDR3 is TGTGCCAGCAGTTTAGGACAGGGAGACACCATATATTTT. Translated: CASSLGQGDTIYF.

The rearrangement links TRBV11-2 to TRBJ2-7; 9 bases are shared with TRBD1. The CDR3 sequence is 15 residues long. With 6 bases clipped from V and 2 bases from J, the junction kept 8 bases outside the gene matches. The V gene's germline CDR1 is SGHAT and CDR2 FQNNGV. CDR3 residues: CASSYWDRATYEQYF. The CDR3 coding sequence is TGTGCCAGCAGTTACTGGGACAGGGCGACCTACGAGCAGTACTTC.

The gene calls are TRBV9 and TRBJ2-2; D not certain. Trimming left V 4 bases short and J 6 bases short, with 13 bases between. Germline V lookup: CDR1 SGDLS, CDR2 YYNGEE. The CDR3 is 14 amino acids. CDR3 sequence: CASSPGPNPGELFF. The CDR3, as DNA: TGTGCCAGCAGCCCAGGCCCCAATCCCGGGGAGCTGTTTTTT.

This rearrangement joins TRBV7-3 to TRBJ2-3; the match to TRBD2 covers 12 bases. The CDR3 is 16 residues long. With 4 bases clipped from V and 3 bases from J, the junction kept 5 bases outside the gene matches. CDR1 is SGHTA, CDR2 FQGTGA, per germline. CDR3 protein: CASSSMTSGRTDTQYF. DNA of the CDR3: TGTGCCAGCAGCTCCATGACTAGCGGGAGAACAGATACGCAGTATTTT.

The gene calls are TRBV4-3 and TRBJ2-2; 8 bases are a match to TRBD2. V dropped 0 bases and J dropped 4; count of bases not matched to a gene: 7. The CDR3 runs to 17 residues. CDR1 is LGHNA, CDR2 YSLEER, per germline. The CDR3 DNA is TGCGCCAGCAGCCAAGATTCCGGGGGGGTGCGCACCGGGGAGCTGTTTTTT. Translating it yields CASSQDSGGVRTGELFF.

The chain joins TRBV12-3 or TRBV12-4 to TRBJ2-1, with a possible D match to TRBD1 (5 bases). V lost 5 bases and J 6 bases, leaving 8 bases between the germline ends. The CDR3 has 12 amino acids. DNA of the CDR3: TGTGCCAGCAGTGCAGGGATCAATGAGCAGTTCTTC. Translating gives CASSAGINEQFF.

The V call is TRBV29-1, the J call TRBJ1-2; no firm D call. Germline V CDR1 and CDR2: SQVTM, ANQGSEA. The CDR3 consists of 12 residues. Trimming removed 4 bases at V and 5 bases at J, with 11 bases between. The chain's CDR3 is CSVVVSLYGYTF. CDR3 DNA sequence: TGCAGCGTTGTCGTGTCTTTATATGGCTACACCTTC.

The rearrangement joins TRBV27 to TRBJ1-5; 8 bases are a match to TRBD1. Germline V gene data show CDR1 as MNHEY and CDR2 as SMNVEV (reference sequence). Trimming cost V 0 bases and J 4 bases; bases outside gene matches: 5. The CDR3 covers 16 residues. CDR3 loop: CASSLSYRGDNQPQHF. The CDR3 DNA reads TGTGCCAGCAGTTTATCGTACAGGGGGGATAATCAGCCCCAGCATTTT.

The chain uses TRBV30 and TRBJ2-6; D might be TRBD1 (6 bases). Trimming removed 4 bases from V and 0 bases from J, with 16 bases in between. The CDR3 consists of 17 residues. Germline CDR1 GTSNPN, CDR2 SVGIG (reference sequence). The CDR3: CAWTATGSFSGANVLTF. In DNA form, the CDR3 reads TGTGCCTGGACCGCGACAGGTAGTTTCTCTGGGGCCAACGTCCTGACTTTC.

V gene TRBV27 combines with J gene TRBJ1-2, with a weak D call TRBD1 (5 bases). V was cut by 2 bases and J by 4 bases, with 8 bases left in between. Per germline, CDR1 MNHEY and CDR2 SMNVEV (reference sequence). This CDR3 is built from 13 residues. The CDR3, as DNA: TGTGCCAGCAGTTTAAGGGGTACCTATGGCTACACCTTC. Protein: CASSLRGTYGYTF.

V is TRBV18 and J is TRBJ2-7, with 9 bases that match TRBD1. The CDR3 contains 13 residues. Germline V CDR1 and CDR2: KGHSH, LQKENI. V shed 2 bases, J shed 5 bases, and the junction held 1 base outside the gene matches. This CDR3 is CASSPRTGDEQYF. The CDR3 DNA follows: TGTGCCAGCTCACCAAGGACAGGGGACGAGCAGTACTTC.